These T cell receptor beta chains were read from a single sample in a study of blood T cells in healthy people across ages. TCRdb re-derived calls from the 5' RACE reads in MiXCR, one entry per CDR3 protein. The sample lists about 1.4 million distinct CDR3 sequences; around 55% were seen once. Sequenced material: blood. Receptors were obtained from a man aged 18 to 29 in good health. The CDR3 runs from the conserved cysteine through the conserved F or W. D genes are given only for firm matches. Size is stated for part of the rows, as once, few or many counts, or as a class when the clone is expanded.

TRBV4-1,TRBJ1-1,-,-,CASSQDRSRTEAFF,TGCGCCAGCAGCCAAGATCGGTCACGCACTGAAGCTTTCTTT
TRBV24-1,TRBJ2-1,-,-,CATSEYGNEQFF,TGTGCCACCAGTGAATACGGGAATGAGCAGTTCTTC
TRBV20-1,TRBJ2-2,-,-,CSAVLGVGKTGELFF,-
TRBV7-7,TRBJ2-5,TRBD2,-,CASSTTSGGETQYF,TGTGCTAGCAGCACGACTAGCGGAGGAGAGACCCAGTACTTC
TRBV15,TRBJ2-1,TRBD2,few,CATSRELVAGVEGDEQFF,TGTGCCACCAGCAGAGAGCTGGTAGCGGGAGTTGAGGGGGATGAGCAGTTCTTC
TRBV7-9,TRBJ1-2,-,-,CASSSMNLYGYTF,TGTGCCAGCAGCTCAATGAACTTATATGGCTACACCTTC
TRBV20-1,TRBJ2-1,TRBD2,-,CSARSRLAYGFEQFF,TGCAGTGCTAGAAGCCGACTAGCCTATGGGTTTGAGCAGTTCTTC
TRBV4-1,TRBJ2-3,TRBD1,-,CASGGQGAEDTQYF,TGCGCCAGCGGCGGACAGGGGGCGGAAGATACGCAGTATTTT
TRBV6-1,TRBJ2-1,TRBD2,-,CASSGRIAGGYVSKYNEQFF,TGTGCCAGCAGTGGCCGCATAGCGGGGGGGTACGTTTCTAAGTACAATGAGCAGTTCTTC
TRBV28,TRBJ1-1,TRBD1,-,CASSPVTGTGAGAFF,TGTGCCAGCAGTCCTGTTACCGGGACAGGGGCAGGAGCTTTCTTT
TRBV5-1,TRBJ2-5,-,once,CASSLGGGQNKQETQYF,TGCGCCAGCAGCTTGGGTGGCGGACAGAATAAGCAAGAGACCCAGTACTTC
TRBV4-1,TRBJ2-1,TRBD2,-,CANSQDLREGREQFF,TGCGCCAACAGCCAAGATTTGCGGGAGGGCCGTGAGCAGTTCTTC
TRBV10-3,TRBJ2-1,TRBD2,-,CAISEGTSSYNEQFF,TGTGCCATCAGTGAGGGGACTAGCTCTTACAATGAGCAGTTCTTC
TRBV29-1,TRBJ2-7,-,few,CSVRDGNYEQYF,TGCAGCGTACGGGACGGCAACTACGAGCAGTACTTC
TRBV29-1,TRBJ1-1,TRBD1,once,CSVQGKVNTEAFF,TGCAGCGTACAGGGGAAGGTGAACACTGAAGCTTTCTTT
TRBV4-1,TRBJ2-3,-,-,CASSQAPTDTQYF,TGCGCCAGCTCTCAGGCCCCCACAGATACGCAGTATTTT
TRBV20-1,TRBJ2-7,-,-,CSAVESHEQYF,TGCAGTGCCGTGGAGAGCCACGAGCAGTACTTC
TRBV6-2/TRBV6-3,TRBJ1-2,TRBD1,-,CASSFTRTGDWNGYTF,TGTGCCAGCAGCTTCACCCGGACAGGGGACTGGAATGGCTACACCTTC
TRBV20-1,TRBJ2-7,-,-,CSARYASEQFIYEQYF,TGCAGTGCTAGATATGCATCGGAACAGTTCATTTACGAGCAGTACTTC
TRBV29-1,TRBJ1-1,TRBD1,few,CSVDGQGIKYRVTEAFF,TGCAGCGTTGATGGACAGGGCATTAAGTACCGGGTCACTGAAGCTTTCTTT
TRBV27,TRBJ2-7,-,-,CASSRRDRVREQYF,TGTGCCAGCAGTAGGCGGGACCGCGTGCGCGAGCAGTACTTC
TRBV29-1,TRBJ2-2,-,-,CSVPDWNTGELFF,TGCAGCGTCCCAGACTGGAACACCGGGGAGCTGTTTTTT
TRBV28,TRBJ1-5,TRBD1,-,CASRQGTGVRQPQHF,TGTGCCAGCAGACAGGGGACAGGGGTTCGACAGCCCCAGCATTTT
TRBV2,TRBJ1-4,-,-,CASTTAFNEKLFF,TGTGCCAGCACGACAGCTTTTAATGAAAAACTGTTTTTT
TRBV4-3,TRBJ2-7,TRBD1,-,CASSQGTGAEYEQYF,TGCGCCAGCAGCCAGGGGACAGGGGCAGAATACGAGCAGTACTTC
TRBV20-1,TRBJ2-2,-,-,CSARLRNTGELFF,TGCAGTGCTAGGCTCCGGAACACCGGGGAGCTGTTTTTT
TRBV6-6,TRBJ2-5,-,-,CASNHREQETQYF,TGTGCCAGCAACCACCGGGAACAAGAGACCCAGTACTTC
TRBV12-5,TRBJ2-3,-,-,CASGLLPDTQYF,TGTGCTAGTGGTTTGTTACCAGATACGCAGTATTTT
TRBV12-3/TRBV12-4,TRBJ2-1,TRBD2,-,CASSSASGQFF,TGTGCCAGCAGTTCTGCTAGCGGGCAGTTCTTC
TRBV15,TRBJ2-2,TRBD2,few,CATSRDRGGRELFF,TGTGCCACCAGCAGAGATCGCGGGGGGCGGGAGCTGTTTTTT